The T cell receptor beta chain under discussion was sequenced for a study of shared clonotypes between healthy human individuals. Turning to the study itself: Researchers drew samples from a couple of women and a few men aged 18 to 49. General observations from the study: Compared with memory subsets, naive subsets generally had larger estimated richness. Sequencing depth was predicted to influence how clonotypes are shared among donors.

About this clone itself: What it binds is not known.

It was roughly 190 ng DNA, about 30,000 T cell genomes, that sorted-subset replicate PCRs used. The data were produced by immunoSEQ multiplex PCR, yet TCRdb's version contains in-frame clones alone and is incomplete. The repertoire holds about 2.4 million clones, over 85% seen once, with around 0.4% in the top ten. The CDR3 loop spans 14 amino acids. Germline trimming cut 6 bases from V and 4 bases from J; bases unmatched to any gene: 7. CDR1 is MNHNS and CDR2 is SASEGT in the germline V gene. The receptor's source is a man aged 18 to 29 in good health. Some clones in this sample may be carry-over from other donors' samples. Material for sequencing was naive CD4+ T cells from PBMCs. Stated subset: CD45RA+ positively selected. J is TRBJ1-2 and V is TRBV6-1; 8 nucleotides match TRBD1. The CDR3 protein is CASRVPGTGYGYTF. CDR3 nucleotide sequence: TGTGCCAGCAGGGTACCCGGGACAGGCTATGGCTACACCTTC.